This TCR beta chain was captured by sequencing in a study of PD-L1 blockade in urothelial cancer. The V end lost 6 bases, the J end lost 3 bases, and 11 bases lay between the germline ends. The length of the CDR3 is 13 residues. Germline CDR1 and CDR2: MNHEY and SMNVEV (reference sequence). Time point: pretreatment peripheral blood. TCRdb's table, derived via immunoSEQ multiplex PCR, lists solely in-frame clones and lacks some. The sample lists tens of thousands of clones, approximately 86% seen once, with around 15% in the top ten. J is TRBJ1-1 and V is TRBV27, with a tentative D call TRBD1 (5 bases). The origin of this receptor is a man older than 75 with urothelial cancer. Sequencing was performed on PBMCs, taken around atezolizumab (anti-PD-L1) treatment. The CDR3: CASSRNRYTEAFF. CDR3 in DNA: TGTGCCAGCAGCCGAAACAGGTACACTGAAGCTTTCTTT.